Detailed here is one T cell receptor (beta chain). This specimen belongs to a study of cytomegalovirus exposure and HLA in healthy donors. Researchers ran the PCR with 60 Vbeta and 13 Jbeta primers. The method was immunoSEQ multiplex PCR; TCRdb's version includes in-frame clones alone and lacks a portion of them. Of 150,000 to 200,000 clones detected, about 81% appear once; the ten largest clones hold about 2.3%. This receptor was taken from a woman in her thirties in good health and CMV-seronegative. The sample was PBMCs.

The CDR3 spells CSPRREVEQFF. In nucleotides, the CDR3 is TGCAGCCCTCGGAGGGAGGTTGAGCAGTTCTTC. The V call is TRBV29-1, the J call TRBJ2-1, with a possible D match to TRBD2 (6 bases). Germline values: CDR1 SQVTM, CDR2 ANQGSEA. V dropped 8 bases and J dropped 9 bases, with 14 bases sitting between them. CDR3 length: 11 residues.